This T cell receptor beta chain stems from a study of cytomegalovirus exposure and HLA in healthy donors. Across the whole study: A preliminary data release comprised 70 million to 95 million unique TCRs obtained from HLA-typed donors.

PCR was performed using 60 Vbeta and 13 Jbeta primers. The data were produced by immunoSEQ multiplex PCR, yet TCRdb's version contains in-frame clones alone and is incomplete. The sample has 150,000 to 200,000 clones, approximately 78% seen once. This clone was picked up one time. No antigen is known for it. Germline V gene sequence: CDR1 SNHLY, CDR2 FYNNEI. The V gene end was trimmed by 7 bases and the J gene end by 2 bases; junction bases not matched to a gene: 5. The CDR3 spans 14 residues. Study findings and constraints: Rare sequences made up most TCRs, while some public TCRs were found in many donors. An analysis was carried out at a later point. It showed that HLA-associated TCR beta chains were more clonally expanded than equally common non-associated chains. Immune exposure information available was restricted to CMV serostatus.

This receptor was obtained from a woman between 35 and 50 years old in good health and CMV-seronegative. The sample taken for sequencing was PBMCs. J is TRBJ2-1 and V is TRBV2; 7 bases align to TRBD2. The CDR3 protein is CASMGGVPYNEQFF. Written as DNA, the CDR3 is TGTGCCAGCATGGGGGGGGTGCCCTACAATGAGCAGTTCTTC. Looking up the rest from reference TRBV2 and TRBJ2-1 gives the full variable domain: EPEVTQTPSHQVTQMGQEVILRCVPISNHLYFYWYRQILGQKVEFLVSFYNNEISEKSEIFDDQFSVERPDGSNFTLKIRSTKLEDSAMYFCASMGGVPYNEQFFGPGTRLTVL.